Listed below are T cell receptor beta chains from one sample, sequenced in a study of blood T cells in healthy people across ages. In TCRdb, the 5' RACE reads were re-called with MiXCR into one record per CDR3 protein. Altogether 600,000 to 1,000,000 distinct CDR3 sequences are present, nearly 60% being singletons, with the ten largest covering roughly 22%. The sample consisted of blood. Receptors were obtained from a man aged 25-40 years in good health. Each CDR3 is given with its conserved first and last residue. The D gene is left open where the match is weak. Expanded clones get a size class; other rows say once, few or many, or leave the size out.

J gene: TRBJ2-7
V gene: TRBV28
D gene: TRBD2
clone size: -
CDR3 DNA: TGTGCCAGCGGACTAGCGGGAGAATCCTGCGAGCAGTACTTC
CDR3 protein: CASGLAGESCEQYF

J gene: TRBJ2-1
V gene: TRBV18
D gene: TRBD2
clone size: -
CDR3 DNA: TGTGCCAGCTCTCCTGAGACTAGCCACAATGAGCAGTTCTTC
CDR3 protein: CASSPETSHNEQFF

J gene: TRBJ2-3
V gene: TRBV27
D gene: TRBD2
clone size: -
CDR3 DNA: TGTGCCAGCAGGAGGACTAGCGACACAGATACGCAGTATTTT
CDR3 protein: CASRRTSDTDTQYF

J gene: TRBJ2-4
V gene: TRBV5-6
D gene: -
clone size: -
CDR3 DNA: TGTGCCAGCAGCGGAACCGGGACTCCAAACATTCAGTACTTC
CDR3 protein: CASSGTGTPNIQYF

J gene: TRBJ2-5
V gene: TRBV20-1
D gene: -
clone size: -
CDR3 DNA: TGCAGTGCTAGAGGGTTCGGGGAGACCCAGTACTTC
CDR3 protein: CSARGFGETQYF

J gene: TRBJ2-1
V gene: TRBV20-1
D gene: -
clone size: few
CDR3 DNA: TGCAGTGCAATCGACGGGAGTCGGGATGAGCAGTTCTTC
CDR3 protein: CSAIDGSRDEQFF

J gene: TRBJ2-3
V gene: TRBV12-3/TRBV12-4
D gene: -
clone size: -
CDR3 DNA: TGTGCCAGCAGGTCGGGACTCAGGTACACAGATACGCAGTATTTT
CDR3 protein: CASRSGLRYTDTQYF

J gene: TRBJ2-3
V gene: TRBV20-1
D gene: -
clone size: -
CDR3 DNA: TGCAGTGTGGACCCGGTAGGCTCTGCAGATACGCAGTATTTT
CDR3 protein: CSVDPVGSADTQYF

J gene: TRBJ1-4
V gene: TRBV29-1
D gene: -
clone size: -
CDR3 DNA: TGCAGCGTAACATACCGACCGTTTAATGAAAAACTGTTTTTT
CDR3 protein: CSVTYRPFNEKLFF

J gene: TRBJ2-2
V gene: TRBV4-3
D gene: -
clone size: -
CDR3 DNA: TGCGCCAGCAGCCAAGATCAGTATCTAGGGGCCGGGGAGCTGTTTTTT
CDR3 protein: CASSQDQYLGAGELFF

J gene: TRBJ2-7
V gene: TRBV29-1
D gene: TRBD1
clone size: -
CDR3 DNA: TGCAGCGTTGAAGGTTGGGGACAGGGTACCTACGAGCAGTACTTC
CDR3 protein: CSVEGWGQGTYEQYF

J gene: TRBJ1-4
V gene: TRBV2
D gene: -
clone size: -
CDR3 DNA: TGTGCCAGCAGTTCGGAAACGGGGCCCGGGGAAAAACTGTTTTTT
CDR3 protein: CASSSETGPGEKLFF

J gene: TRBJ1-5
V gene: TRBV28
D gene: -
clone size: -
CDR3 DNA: TGTGCCAGCATTCCCGGATTGAATAGCAATCAGCCCCAGCATTTT
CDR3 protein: CASIPGLNSNQPQHF

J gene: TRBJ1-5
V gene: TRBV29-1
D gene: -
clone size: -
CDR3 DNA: TGCAGCGCATCGACGGGGTCTAACAATCAGCCCCAGCATTTT
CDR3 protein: CSASTGSNNQPQHF

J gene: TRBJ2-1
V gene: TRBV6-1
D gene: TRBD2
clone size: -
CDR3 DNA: TGTGCCAGCAGTTGGGGGGGAGGGGATGAGCAGTTCTTC
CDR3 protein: CASSWGGGDEQFF

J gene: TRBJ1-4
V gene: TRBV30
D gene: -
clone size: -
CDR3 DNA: TGTGCCTGGAGTGTGGGTAATGAAAAACTGTTTTTT
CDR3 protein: CAWSVGNEKLFF

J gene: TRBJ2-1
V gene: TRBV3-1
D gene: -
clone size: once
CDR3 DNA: TGTGCCAGCAGCCAAGAAAGGGGCTTAGACGTGGATGAGCAGTTCTTC
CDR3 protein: CASSQERGLDVDEQFF

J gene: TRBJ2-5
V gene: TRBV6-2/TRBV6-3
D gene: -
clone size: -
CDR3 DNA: TGTGCCAGCAATAAAGGGGCCCAGCTCTGGGAGACCCAGTACTTC
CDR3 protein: CASNKGAQLWETQYF

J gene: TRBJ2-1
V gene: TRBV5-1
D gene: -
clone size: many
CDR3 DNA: TGCGCCAGCAAGGGAGCGTCCAATGAGCAGTTCTTC
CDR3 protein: CASKGASNEQFF

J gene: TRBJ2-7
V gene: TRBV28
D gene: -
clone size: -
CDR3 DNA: TGTGCCAGCAGTCCCGGCTATGATGGGGGGCACGAGCAGTACTTC
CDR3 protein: CASSPGYDGGHEQYF

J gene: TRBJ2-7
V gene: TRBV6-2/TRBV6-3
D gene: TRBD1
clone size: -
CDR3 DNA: TGTGCCAGCGGGGACAGATCCTACGAGCAGTACTTC
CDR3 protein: CASGDRSYEQYF

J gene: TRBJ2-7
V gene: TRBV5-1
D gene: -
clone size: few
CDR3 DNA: TGCGCCAGCAGCTTTAGGGACAACTACGAGCAGTACTTC
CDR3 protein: CASSFRDNYEQYF

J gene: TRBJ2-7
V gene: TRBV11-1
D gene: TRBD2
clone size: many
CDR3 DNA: TGTGCCAGCAGCTGGACTAGCGGAGCCCTCTACGAGCAGTACTTC
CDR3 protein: CASSWTSGALYEQYF

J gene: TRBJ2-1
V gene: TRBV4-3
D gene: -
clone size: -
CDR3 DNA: TGCGCCAGCAGCCAACGCGGACTAAGCGCCGGAGGCGATGAGCAGTTCTTC
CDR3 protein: CASSQRGLSAGGDEQFF

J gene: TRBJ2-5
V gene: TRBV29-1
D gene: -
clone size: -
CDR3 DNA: TGCAGCGCCGACGTTTGGGAGACCCAGTACTTC
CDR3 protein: CSADVWETQYF

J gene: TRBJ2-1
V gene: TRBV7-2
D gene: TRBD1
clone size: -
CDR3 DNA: TGTGCCAGCAGCGAGGACAGGGGAGGCGGCAATGAGCAGTTCTTC
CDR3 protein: CASSEDRGGGNEQFF

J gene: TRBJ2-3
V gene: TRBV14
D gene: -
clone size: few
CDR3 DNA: TGTGCCAGCAGCCAAGTAACCTCCACAGATACGCAGTATTTT
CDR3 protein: CASSQVTSTDTQYF

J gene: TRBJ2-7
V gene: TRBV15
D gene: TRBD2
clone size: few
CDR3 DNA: TGTGCCACTAGCAGAGAGGGACTAAACTACGAGCAGTACTTC
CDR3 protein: CATSREGLNYEQYF

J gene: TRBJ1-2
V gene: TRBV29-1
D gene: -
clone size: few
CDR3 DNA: TGCAGCGCCCTGGGACGTAACTATGGCTACACCTTC
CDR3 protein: CSALGRNYGYTF

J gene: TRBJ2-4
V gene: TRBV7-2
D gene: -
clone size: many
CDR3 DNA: TGTGCCAGCAGCTTCGGTGGAGGAGACATTCAGTACTTC
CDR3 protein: CASSFGGGDIQYF

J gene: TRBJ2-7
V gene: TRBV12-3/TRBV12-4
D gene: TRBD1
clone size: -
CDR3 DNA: TGTGCCAGCAGTTTAGGGACAGGGGGAGTCCTCCACGAGCAGTACTTC
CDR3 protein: CASSLGTGGVLHEQYF

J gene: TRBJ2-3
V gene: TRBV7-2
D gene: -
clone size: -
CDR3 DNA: TGTGCCAGCAGCTTGGGGATCACAGATACGCAGTATTTT
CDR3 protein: CASSLGITDTQYF

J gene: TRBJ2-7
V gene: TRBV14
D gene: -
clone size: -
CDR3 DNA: TGTGCCAGCAGCCCAAGGGTTTTCGCGGCGAACCCCTACGAGCAGTACTTC
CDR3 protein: CASSPRVFAANPYEQYF

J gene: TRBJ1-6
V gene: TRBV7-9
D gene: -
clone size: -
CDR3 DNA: TGTGCCAGCAGCCCAAAAGGCGCACCCCTCCACTTT
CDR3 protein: CASSPKGAPLHF

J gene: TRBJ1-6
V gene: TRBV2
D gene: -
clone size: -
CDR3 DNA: TGTGCCAGCAGTGAAGCTCAGAGGTCACCCCTCCACTTT
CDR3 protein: CASSEAQRSPLHF

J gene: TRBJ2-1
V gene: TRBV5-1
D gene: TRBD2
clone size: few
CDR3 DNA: TGCGCCAGCGGACGCGTACCGGGACTAGCATACAATGAGCAGTTCTTC
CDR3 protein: CASGRVPGLAYNEQFF

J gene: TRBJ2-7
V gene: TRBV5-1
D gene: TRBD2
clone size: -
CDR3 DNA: TGCGCCAGCAGCCCGACTAGCCCCCTCGAGCAGTACTTC
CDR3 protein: CASSPTSPLEQYF

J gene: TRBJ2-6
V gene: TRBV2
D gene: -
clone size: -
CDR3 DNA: TGTGCCAGCAGTGATGATGCTGGGGCCAACGTCCTGACTTTC
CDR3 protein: CASSDDAGANVLTF

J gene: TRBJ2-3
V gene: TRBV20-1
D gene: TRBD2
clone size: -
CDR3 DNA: TGCAGTGTGGGCGGGGGATCTAGCACAGATACGCAGTATTTT
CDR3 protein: CSVGGGSSTDTQYF

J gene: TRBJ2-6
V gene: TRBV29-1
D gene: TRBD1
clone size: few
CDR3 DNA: TGCAGCGTTGGGGGGGACAGGGACTCTGGGGCCAACGTCCTGACTTTC
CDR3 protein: CSVGGDRDSGANVLTF

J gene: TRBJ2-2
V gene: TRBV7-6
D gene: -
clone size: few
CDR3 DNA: TGTGCCAGCAGCTTATTACAGGGAGGCACCGGGGAGCTGTTTTTT
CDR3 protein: CASSLLQGGTGELFF